The 7 T cell receptor beta chains below were found in one sample sequenced in a study of blood T cell repertoires in COVID-19. Sequenced by immunoSEQ multiplex PCR; TCRdb stores in-frame clones only, minus some. The sample gives under 95,000 clones, 87% of which show up once; approximately 4.4% is in the top ten. Source material: peripheral blood. These receptors were taken from a woman older than 75 with acute or convalescent COVID-19.

V gene TRBV5-5 combines with J gene TRBJ2-1; a possible D gene is TRBD1 (6 bases). V lost 1 base to trimming and J lost 5 bases, with 7 bases between them. In germline, CDR1 is SGHKS, CDR2 YYEKEE (reference sequence). This CDR3 region has 13 residues. The DNA of the CDR3 is TGTGCCAGCAGCTTGTACAGGGACAATGAGCAGTTCTTC. Translating it yields CASSLYRDNEQFF.

This clone was found a few times. CDR3: CASSKLAGNFETQYF. The CDR3 DNA is TGTGCCAGCAGCAAACTAGCGGGGAATTTTGAGACCCAGTACTTC. The V gene is TRBV2, the J gene TRBJ2-5; TRBD2 agrees at 10 bases. The CDR3 contains 15 residues. Trimming removed 6 bases from V and 5 bases from J; junction bases left unmatched: 9. CDR1 and CDR2 from the germline V gene are SNHLY and FYNNEI.

The chain combines TRBV30 with TRBJ1-2; 9 positions match TRBD1. CDR1 and CDR2 (germline): GTSNPN, SVGIG (reference sequence). This CDR3 region has 16 residues. V lost 1 base to trimming and J lost 4 bases; unmatched junction nucleotides: 10. The CDR3 coding sequence is TGTGCCTGGAGTGAGGGGACAGGGAGTGGGGGCTATGGCTACACCTTC. Its protein is CAWSEGTGSGGYGYTF.

V and J are TRBV15 and TRBJ1-5; TRBD1 might be the D (5 bases). The length of the CDR3 is 14 residues. The V gene lost 3 bases and the J gene lost 4 bases, with 10 bases spanning the gap. Looked up from germline, CDR1 is LNHNV and CDR2 is YYDKDF (reference sequence). The CDR3 spells CATSSQGQNQPQHF. The CDR3 DNA follows: TGTGCCACCAGCAGTCAGGGTCAGAATCAGCCCCAGCATTTT.

V and J are TRBV7-2 and TRBJ1-5, with TRBD1 matching over 11 bases. This CDR3 spans 14 amino acids. Germline V gene lookup returns CDR1 SGHTA and CDR2 FQGNSA. V lost 5 bases and J lost 4; bases outside the gene matches: 1. The CDR3 here is CASSRDRGNQPQHF. The CDR3 nucleotides read TGTGCCAGCAGCCGGGACAGGGGGAATCAGCCCCAGCATTTT.

The CDR3 protein is CASSTPGTGFQGYTF. The CDR3 DNA reads TGTGCCAGCAGCACCCCCGGGACAGGCTTTCAGGGCTACACCTTC. The rearrangement links TRBV7-9 to TRBJ1-2, with 8 bases that match TRBD1. The CDR3 totals 15 residues. Germline assignment: CDR1 SEHNR and CDR2 FQNEAQ (reference sequence). V gave up 5 bases and J gave up 8 bases; unmatched junction bases: 13.

The gene calls are TRBV30 and TRBJ2-1; 11 nucleotides agree with TRBD2. The ends lost 0 bases at V and 6 bases at J; junction bases unmatched: 4. Germline CDR1 and CDR2: GTSNPN and SVGIG (reference sequence). The CDR3 loop spans 15 amino acids. In nucleotides, the CDR3 is TGTGCCTGGAGTGTACAACTAGCGGGGGCCAATGAGCAGTTCTTC. Protein sequence: CAWSVQLAGANEQFF.